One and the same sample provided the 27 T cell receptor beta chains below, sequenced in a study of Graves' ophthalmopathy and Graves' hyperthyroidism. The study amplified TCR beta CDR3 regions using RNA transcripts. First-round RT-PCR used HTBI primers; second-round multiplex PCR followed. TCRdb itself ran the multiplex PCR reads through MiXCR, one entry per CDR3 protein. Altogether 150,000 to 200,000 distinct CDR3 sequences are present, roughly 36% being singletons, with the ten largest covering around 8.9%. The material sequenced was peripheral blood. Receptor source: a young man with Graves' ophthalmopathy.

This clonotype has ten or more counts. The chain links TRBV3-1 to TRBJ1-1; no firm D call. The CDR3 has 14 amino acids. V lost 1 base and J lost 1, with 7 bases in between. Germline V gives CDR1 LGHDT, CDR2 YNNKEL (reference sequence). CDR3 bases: TGTGCCAGCAGCCAAGTCATGGGGAACACTGAAGCTTTCTTT. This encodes CASSQVMGNTEAFF.

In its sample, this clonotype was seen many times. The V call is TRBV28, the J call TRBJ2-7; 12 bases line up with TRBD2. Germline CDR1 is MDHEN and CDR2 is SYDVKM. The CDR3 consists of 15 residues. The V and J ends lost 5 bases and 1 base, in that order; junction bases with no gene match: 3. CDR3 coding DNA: TGTGCCAGCAGTGAGACTAGCGGGAGATCCTACGAGCAGTACTTC. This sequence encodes CASSETSGRSYEQYF.

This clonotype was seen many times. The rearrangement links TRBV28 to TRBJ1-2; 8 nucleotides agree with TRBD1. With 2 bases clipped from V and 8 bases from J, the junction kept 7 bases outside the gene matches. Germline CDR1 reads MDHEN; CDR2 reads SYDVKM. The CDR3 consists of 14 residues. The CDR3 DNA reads TGTGCCAGCAGTTTACCCAGGGGGCAAGAAGGCTACACCTTC. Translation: CASSLPRGQEGYTF.

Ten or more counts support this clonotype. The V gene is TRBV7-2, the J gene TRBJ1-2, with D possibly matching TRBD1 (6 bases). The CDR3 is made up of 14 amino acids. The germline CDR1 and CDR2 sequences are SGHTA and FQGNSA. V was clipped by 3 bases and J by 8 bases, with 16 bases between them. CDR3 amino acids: CASSFDAGVTGYTF. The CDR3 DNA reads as TGTGCCAGCAGCTTTGACGCAGGGGTCACAGGCTACACCTTC.

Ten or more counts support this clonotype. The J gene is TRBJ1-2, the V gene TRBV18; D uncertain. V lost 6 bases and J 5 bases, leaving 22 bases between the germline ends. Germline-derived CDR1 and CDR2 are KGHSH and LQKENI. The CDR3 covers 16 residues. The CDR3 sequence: CASSHTRESRPYGYTF. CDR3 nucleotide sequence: TGTGCCAGCTCGCATACTCGGGAGAGCCGCCCGTATGGCTACACCTTC.

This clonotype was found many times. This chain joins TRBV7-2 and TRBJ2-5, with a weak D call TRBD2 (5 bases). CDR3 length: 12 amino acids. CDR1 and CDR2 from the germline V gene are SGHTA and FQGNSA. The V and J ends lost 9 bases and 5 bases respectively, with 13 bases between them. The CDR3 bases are TGTGCCAGTGCCTCCGGCGGGGAGACCCAGTACTTC. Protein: CASASGGETQYF.

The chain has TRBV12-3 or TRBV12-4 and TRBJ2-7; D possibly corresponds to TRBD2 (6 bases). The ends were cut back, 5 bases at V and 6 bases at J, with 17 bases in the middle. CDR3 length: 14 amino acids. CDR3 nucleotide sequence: TGTGCCAGCAGTCTCGGGACTTCCCCCCGCGAGCAGTACTTC. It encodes CASSLGTSPREQYF.

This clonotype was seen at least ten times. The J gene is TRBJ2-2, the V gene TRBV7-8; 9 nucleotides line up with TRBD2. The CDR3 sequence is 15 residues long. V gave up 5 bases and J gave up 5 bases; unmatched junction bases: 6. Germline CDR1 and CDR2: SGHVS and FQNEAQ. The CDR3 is CASSGSGRGTGELFF. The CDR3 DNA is TGTGCCAGCAGCGGTAGCGGGAGAGGTACCGGGGAGCTGTTTTTT.

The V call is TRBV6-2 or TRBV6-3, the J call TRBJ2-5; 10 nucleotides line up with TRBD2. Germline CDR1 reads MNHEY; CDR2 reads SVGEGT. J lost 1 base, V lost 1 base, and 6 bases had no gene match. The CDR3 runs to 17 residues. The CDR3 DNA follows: TGTGCCAGCAGTTACTTCCGGACTAGCGGAGGCCAAGAGACCCAGTACTTC. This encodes CASSYFRTSGGQETQYF.

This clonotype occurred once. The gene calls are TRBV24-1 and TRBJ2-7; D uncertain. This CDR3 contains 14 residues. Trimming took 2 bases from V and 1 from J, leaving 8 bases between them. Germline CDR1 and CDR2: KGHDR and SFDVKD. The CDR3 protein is CATSDSGESYEQYF. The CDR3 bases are TGTGCCACCAGTGATTCTGGGGAATCCTACGAGCAGTACTTC.

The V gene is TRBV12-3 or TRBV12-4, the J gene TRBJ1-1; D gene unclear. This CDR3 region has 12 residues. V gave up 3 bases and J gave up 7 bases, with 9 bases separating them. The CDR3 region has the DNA TGTGCCAGCAGTTTTGGGAAGGTTGAAGCTTTCTTT. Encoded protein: CASSFGKVEAFF.

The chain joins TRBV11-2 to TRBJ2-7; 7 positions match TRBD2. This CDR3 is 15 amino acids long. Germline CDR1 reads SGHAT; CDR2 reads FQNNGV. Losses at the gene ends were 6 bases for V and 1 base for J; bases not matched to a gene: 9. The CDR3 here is CASSASGGKSYEQYF. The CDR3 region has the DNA TGTGCCAGCAGTGCTAGCGGAGGGAAGTCCTACGAGCAGTACTTC.

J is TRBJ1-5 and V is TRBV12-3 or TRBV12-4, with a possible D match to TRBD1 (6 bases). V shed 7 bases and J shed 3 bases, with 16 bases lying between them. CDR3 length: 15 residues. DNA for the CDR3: TGTGCCAGCACCGACGGACAGTTCGCCAATCAGCCCCAGCATTTT. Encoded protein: CASTDGQFANQPQHF.

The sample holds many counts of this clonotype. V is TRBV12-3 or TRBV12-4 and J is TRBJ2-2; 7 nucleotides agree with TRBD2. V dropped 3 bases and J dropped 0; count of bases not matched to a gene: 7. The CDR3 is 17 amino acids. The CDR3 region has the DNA TGTGCCAGCAGTTTGGGCGGGAGACCCTCGAACACCGGGGAGCTGTTTTTT. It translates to CASSLGGRPSNTGELFF.

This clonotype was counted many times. Here the CDR3 reads CASSFAGYMNTEAFF. CDR3 DNA: TGTGCCAGCAGTTTTGCTGGTTACATGAACACTGAAGCTTTCTTT. The genes are TRBV6-5 and TRBJ1-1; D is uncertain. CDR3 length: 15 amino acids. V was pared by 4 bases and J by 0 bases, with 12 bases between. The germline V gene has CDR1 MNHEY and CDR2 SVGAGI.

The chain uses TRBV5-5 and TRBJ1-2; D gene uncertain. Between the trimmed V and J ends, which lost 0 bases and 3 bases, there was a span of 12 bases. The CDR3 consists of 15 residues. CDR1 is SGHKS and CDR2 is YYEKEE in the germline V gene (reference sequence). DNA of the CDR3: TGTGCCAGCAGCTTGGACGCCCGAGGGTACTATGGCTACACCTTC. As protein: CASSLDARGYYGYTF.

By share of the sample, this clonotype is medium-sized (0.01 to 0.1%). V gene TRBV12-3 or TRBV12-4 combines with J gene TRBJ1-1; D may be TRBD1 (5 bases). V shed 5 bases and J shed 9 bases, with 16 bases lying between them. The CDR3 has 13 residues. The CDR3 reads CASSPQVHGQAFF. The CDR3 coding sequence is TGTGCCAGCAGTCCACAGGTCCACGGACAAGCTTTCTTT.

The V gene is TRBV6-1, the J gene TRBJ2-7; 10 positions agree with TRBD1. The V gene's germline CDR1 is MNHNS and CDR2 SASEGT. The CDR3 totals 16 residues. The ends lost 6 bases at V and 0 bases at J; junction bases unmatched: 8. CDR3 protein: CASRMGQGSSSYEQYF. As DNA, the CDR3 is TGTGCCAGCAGGATGGGACAGGGGTCGAGCTCCTACGAGCAGTACTTC.

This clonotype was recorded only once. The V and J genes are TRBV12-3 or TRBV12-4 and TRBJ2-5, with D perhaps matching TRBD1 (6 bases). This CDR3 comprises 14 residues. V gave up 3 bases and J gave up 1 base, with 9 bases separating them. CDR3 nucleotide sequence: TGTGCCAGCAGTTTCAGACAGGTCCAAGAGACCCAGTACTTC. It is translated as CASSFRQVQETQYF.

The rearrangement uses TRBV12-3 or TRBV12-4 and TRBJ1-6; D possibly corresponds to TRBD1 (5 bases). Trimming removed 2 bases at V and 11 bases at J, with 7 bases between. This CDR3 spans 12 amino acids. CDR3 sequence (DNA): TGTGCCAGCAGTTTACTGGGGGCACCCCTCCACTTT. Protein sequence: CASSLLGAPLHF.

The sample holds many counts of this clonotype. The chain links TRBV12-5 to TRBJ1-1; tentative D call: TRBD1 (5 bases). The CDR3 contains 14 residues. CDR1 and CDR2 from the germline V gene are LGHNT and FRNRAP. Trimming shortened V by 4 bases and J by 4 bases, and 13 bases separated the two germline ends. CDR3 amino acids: CASGWGGESTEAFF. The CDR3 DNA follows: TGTGCTAGTGGTTGGGGAGGGGAAAGCACTGAAGCTTTCTTT.

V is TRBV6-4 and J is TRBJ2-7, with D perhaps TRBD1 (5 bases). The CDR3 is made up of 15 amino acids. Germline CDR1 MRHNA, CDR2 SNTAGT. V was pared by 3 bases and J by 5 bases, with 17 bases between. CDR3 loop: CASSEGGLGADEQYF. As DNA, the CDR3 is TGTGCCAGCAGTGAGGGTGGTCTAGGGGCTGACGAGCAGTACTTC.

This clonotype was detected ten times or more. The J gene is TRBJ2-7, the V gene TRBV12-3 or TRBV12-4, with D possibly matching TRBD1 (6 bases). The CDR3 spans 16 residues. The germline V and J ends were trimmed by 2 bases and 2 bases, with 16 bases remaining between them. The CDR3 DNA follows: TGTGCCAGCAGTTTAAAGGGCCAGACAGGTCCCTACGAGCAGTACTTC. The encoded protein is CASSLKGQTGPYEQYF.

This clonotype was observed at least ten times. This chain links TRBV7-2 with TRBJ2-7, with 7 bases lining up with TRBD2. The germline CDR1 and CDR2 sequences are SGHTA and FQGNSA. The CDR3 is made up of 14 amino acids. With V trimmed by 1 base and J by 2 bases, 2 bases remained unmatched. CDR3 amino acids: CASSLVAGAYEQYF. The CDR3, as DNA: TGTGCCAGCAGCTTAGTTGCGGGAGCCTACGAGCAGTACTTC. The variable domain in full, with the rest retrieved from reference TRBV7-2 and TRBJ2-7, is GAGVSQSPSNKVTEKGKDVELRCDPISGHTALYWYRQSLGQGLEFLIYFQGNSAPDKSGLPSDRFSAERTGGSVSTLTIQRTQQEDSAVYLCASSLVAGAYEQYFGPGTRLTVT.

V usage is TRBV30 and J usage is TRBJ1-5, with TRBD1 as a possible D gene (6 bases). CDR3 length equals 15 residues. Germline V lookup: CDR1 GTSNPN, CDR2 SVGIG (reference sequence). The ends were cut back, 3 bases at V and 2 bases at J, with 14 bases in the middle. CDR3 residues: CAWRGPGHGNQPQHF. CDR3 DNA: TGTGCCTGGAGGGGGCCGGGACACGGCAATCAGCCCCAGCATTTT.

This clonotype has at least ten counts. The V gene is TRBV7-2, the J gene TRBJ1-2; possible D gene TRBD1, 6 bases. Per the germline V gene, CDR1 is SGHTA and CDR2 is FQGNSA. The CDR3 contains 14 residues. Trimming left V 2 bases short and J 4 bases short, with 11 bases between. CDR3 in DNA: TGTGCCAGCAGCTTAATGGGACAAACCTATGGCTACACCTTC. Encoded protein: CASSLMGQTYGYTF.

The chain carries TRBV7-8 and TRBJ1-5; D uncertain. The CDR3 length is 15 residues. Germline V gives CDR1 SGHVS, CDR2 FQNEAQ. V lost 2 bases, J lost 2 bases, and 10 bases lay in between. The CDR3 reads CASSLQLLGNQPQHF. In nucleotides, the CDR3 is TGTGCCAGCAGCTTACAATTACTAGGCAATCAGCCCCAGCATTTT.